This entry features one T cell receptor (beta chain) sequence. Its antigen remains unknown. V was pared by 3 bases and J by 7 bases, with 1 base of the junction left unmatched. Germline lookup yields CDR1 SSHAT and CDR2 FNYEAQ (reference sequence). There are 14 residues in the CDR3. The source of the sample is a study of cytomegalovirus exposure and HLA in healthy donors. In the PCR, 60 Vbeta and 13 Jbeta primers were used. The method was immunoSEQ multiplex PCR; TCRdb's version includes in-frame clones alone and lacks a portion of them. Found here are roughly 200,000 clones, over 60% of them singletons; the top ten hold around 6%. General study findings and limits: It was reported in a later analysis that an Asian-associated ancestry cluster showed fewer N-insertions than the roughly 620-donor mean. There were several of the most significant clusters that appeared linked to common viral pathogens in a later analysis.

Sequencing was performed on PBMCs. This TCR was recovered from a man in his forties or fifties in good health and CMV-seronegative. This chain uses TRBV7-7 with TRBJ2-1; 12 bases line up with TRBD2. CDR3: CASSFGTSGNEQFF. CDR3 DNA sequence: TGTGCCAGCAGCTTCGGGACTAGCGGGAATGAGCAGTTCTTC. Complete variable domain (other parts from reference TRBV7-7 and TRBJ2-1): GAGVSQSPRYKVTKRGQDVTLRCDPISSHATLYWYQQALGQGPEFLTYFNYEAQPDKSGLPSDRFSAERPEGSISTLTIQRTEQRDSAMYRCASSFGTSGNEQFFGPGTRLTVL.